One sample yielded the 20 T cell receptor beta chains listed below, sequenced in a study of OX40 agonist ivuxolimab in advanced cancers. Generated by immunoSEQ multiplex PCR, the TCRdb table keeps only in-frame clones and is missing some. The profile shows 90,000 or so clones, over 75% of them singletons. The sequencing here drew on CD4+ or CD8+ T cells sorted from blood, taken in a trial of the OX40 agonist ivuxolimab. The receptors here all came from an adult with an advanced solid tumor such as melanoma, head and neck, liver or kidney cancer.

This clone was observed a single time. V and J are TRBV6-1 and TRBJ1-3; D uncertain. Trimming took 6 bases from V and 3 from J, leaving 6 bases between them. The V gene's germline CDR1 is MNHNS and CDR2 SASEGT. The CDR3 has 12 amino acids. The CDR3 reads CASRTNGNTIYF. The CDR3 DNA follows: TGTGCCAGCAGGACGAATGGAAACACCATATATTTT.

The chain links TRBV29-1 to TRBJ1-1; D not resolved. Trimming took 3 bases from V and 1 from J, leaving 15 bases between them. CDR3 length: 15 amino acids. Germline assignment: CDR1 SQVTM and CDR2 ANQGSEA. The CDR3 loop is CSVDRRGWGNTEAFF. CDR3 sequence (DNA): TGCAGCGTTGACCGCCGGGGTTGGGGGAACACTGAAGCTTTCTTT.

The chain uses TRBV30 and TRBJ1-1; possible D gene TRBD1, 5 bases. V was shortened by 8 bases and J by 0 bases, with 10 bases between the two germline ends. Germline CDR1 reads GTSNPN; CDR2 reads SVGIG (reference sequence). This CDR3 has 12 amino acids. The CDR3 region is CAGGRMNTEAFF. CDR3 in DNA: TGTGCCGGGGGACGGATGAACACTGAAGCTTTCTTT.

The chain has TRBV7-6 and TRBJ1-1; 9 positions match TRBD1. The CDR3 is made up of 16 amino acids. V shed 5 bases, J shed 2 bases, and the junction held 9 bases outside the gene matches. The germline gives CDR1 SGHVS, CDR2 FNYEAQ. The CDR3 region is CASSPTGTGTNTEAFF. CDR3 nucleotide sequence: TGTGCCAGCAGCCCAACCGGGACAGGGACAAACACTGAAGCTTTCTTT.

J is TRBJ1-2 and V is TRBV30, with D unclear. The CDR3 has 14 amino acids. Trimming took off 2 bases at V and 4 bases at J, with 14 bases between the two ends. Looked up from germline, CDR1 is GTSNPN and CDR2 is SVGIG (reference sequence). The CDR3 DNA reads TGTGCCTGGAGTACTCCAGGAGGTTTCTATGGCTACACCTTC. Residues: CAWSTPGGFYGYTF.

Here the CDR3 reads CASSHYSRQETQYF. The DNA of the CDR3 is TGTGCCAGCAGCCACTATTCCAGACAAGAGACCCAGTACTTC. J is TRBJ2-5 and V is TRBV7-2; D call uncertain. Germline V gene sequence: CDR1 SGHTA, CDR2 FQGNSA. The ends were cut back, 5 bases at V and 2 bases at J, with 12 bases in the middle. CDR3 length: 14 amino acids.

The gene calls are TRBV6-5 and TRBJ2-1; unclear D gene. The CDR3 is 11 residues long. Trimming shortened V by 6 bases and J by 9 bases, and 9 bases separated the two germline ends. The germline gives CDR1 MNHEY, CDR2 SVGAGI. Written as DNA, the CDR3 is TGTGCCAGCAGATTAGCCGCTGAGCAGTTCTTC. It specifies CASRLAAEQFF.

The chain employs TRBV7-8 and TRBJ2-1; TRBD1 agrees at 12 bases. Germline V gene data show CDR1 as SGHVS and CDR2 as FQNEAQ. The CDR3 is made up of 18 amino acids. J lost 4 bases, V lost 1 base, and 8 bases had no gene match. The CDR3 region has the DNA TGTGCCAGCAGCTTAGGATTTCGGGACAGGGGGCCGTACAATGAGCAGTTCTTC. As protein: CASSLGFRDRGPYNEQFF.

The chain joins TRBV6-1 to TRBJ2-5; 9 positions match TRBD2. The CDR3 covers 15 residues. Trimming took 2 bases from V and 2 from J; bases not matched to a gene: 3. The germline CDR1 and CDR2 sequences are MNHNS and SASEGT. CDR3 bases: TGTGCCAGCAGTGAAATGGCGGGGGGGCAAGAGACCCAGTACTTC. Translation gives CASSEMAGGQETQYF.

The table lists this clone with a count of one. The rearrangement uses TRBV19 and TRBJ1-1, with 7 bases that match TRBD1. The CDR3 has 13 amino acids. Germline CDR1 and CDR2: LNHDA and SQIVND (reference sequence). Trimming took 5 bases from V and 5 from J; bases not matched to a gene: 5. The CDR3 protein is CASSPSDRTEAFF. The CDR3 nucleotides are TGTGCCAGTAGTCCTTCGGACAGGACTGAAGCTTTCTTT.

This chain links TRBV15 with TRBJ2-5; D uncertain. The last part of the DNA fits TRBJ2-7 better; the J call may be wrong. Germline V gene lookup returns CDR1 LNHNV and CDR2 YYDKDF (reference sequence). The CDR3 is 13 amino acids. CDR3 in DNA: TGTGCCACCAGCAGGTTAGTAGGCTACGAGCAGTACTTC. This translates into CATSRLVGYEQYF.

The chain uses TRBV29-1 and TRBJ1-2; 7 nucleotides agree with TRBD1. Germline V CDR1 and CDR2: SQVTM, ANQGSEA. V trimming: 0 bases; J trimming: 8 bases; junction bases outside the gene matches: 6. This CDR3 spans 13 amino acids. The CDR3 DNA reads TGCAGCGTTGAAGAACACAGGGGTGGGGGCTACACCTTC. This codes for CSVEEHRGGGYTF.

This clone was seen only once. This chain joins TRBV6-5 and TRBJ1-3; 9 bases align to TRBD1. CDR1 and CDR2 from the germline V gene are MNHEY and SVGAGI. After removal of 5 bases from V and 5 bases from J, the junction contained 4 bases not matched to a gene. The CDR3 length is 14 residues. For the CDR3, the DNA is TGTGCCAGCAGTACAGGGGGCAGGAGAAACACCATATATTTT. It translates to CASSTGGRRNTIYF.

This clone came up a few times. The CDR3 DNA reads as TGTGCCAGCAGCCCCAACGGGCTTGATGGCTACACCTTC. It translates to CASSPNGLDGYTF. The chain has TRBV9 and TRBJ1-2; no clear D. CDR3 size: 13 residues. The germline V gene encodes CDR1 SGDLS and CDR2 YYNGEE. Between the trimmed V and J ends, which lost 4 bases and 6 bases, there was a span of 13 bases.

The chain links TRBV27 to TRBJ2-4; D gene ambiguous. Germline assignment: CDR1 MNHEY and CDR2 SMNVEV (reference sequence). The CDR3 is 16 amino acids. V lost 2 bases to trimming and J lost 3 bases, with 14 bases between them. As DNA, the CDR3 is TGTGCCAGCAGTTTAATAAATCTAGAAGGCAAAAACATTCAGTACTTC. Its translation is CASSLINLEGKNIQYF.

The V and J genes are TRBV30 and TRBJ1-5; D is perhaps TRBD1 (5 bases). The germline gives CDR1 GTSNPN, CDR2 SVGIG (reference sequence). The CDR3 length is 13 residues. Deletions cut 5 bases from V and 7 bases from J, with 15 bases between. The chain's CDR3 is CAWGVQGKQPQHF. DNA of the CDR3: TGTGCCTGGGGGGTTCAGGGAAAACAGCCCCAGCATTTT.

This chain uses TRBV5-4 with TRBJ2-3, with 10 bases fitting TRBD1. Per germline, CDR1 SGHNT and CDR2 YYREEE (reference sequence). V trimming: 4 bases; J trimming: 4 bases; junction bases outside the gene matches: 9. The CDR3 sequence is 16 residues long. Written as DNA, the CDR3 is TGTGCCAGCAGCCCTCCGATCGGACAGGGGGCAGATACGCAGTATTTT. It is translated as CASSPPIGQGADTQYF.

This sequence joins TRBV5-1 and TRBJ2-1, with 8 bases lining up with TRBD2. The V and J ends lost 3 bases and 1 base, in that order; junction bases with no gene match: 3. The CDR3 consists of 15 residues. The V gene's germline CDR1 is SGHRS and CDR2 YFSETQ. CDR3 protein: CASSYSGNSYNEQFF. DNA for the CDR3: TGCGCCAGCAGCTATAGCGGGAATTCCTACAATGAGCAGTTCTTC.

The J gene is TRBJ2-3, the V gene TRBV5-6; TRBD2 matches at 10 bases. The germline V gene encodes CDR1 SGHDT and CDR2 YYEEEE. J gave up 2 bases and V 4 bases, and 7 bases lay outside the gene matches. CDR3 length: 16 residues. Written as DNA, the CDR3 is TGTGCCAGCAGCCCGCGACTAGCGGGTAACACAGATACGCAGTATTTT. Its protein product is CASSPRLAGNTDTQYF. The full variable domain, completed using reference TRBV5-6 and TRBJ2-3, is DAGVTQSPTHLIKTRGQQVTLRCSPKSGHDTVSWYQQALGQGPQFIFQYYEEEERQRGNFPDRFSGHQFPNYSSELNVNALLLGDSALYLCASSPRLAGNTDTQYFGPGTRLTVL.

This clone appeared once. The chain is built from TRBV14 and TRBJ2-1; D perhaps matches TRBD2 (7 bases). Between the trimmed V and J ends, which lost 1 base and 9 bases, there was a span of 13 bases. The germline gives CDR1 SGHDN, CDR2 FVKESK. The CDR3 extends over 14 amino acids. The CDR3 reads CASSQAGRGSEQFF. Written as DNA, the CDR3 is TGTGCCAGCAGCCAAGCAGGGAGGGGGAGTGAGCAGTTCTTC.